This TCR beta chain appears in the sequencing data of a study of T cell repertoires in cytomegalovirus infection. Background on the study: Matching HLA type and CMV infection were both indicated by public TCR beta signatures.

Notes on this clonotype: What it recognizes is unknown.

A single record per CDR3 protein comes from TCRdb applying MiXCR to the reads. The data hold roughly 320,000 distinct CDR3 sequences, with around 9.5% observed a single time. Study-level results: Ex vivo responses were dominated by HLA-C-restricted CMV-specific TCR beta clonotypes. Of the TCR beta families, the public ones yielded a cumulative frequency that identified carriers of CMV plus the relevant HLA.

Source material: PBMCs. The sequence came from a human donor in good health (CMV status not recorded). Some clones in this sample may be carry-over from other donors' samples.

For the CDR3, the DNA is TGCAGTGCTAGAGAGTTCATTGAAGCTTTCTTT. This translates into CSAREFIEAFF. This chain joins TRBV20-1 and TRBJ1-1; D is uncertain. This CDR3 spans 11 amino acids. Germline loops: CDR1 DFQATT, CDR2 SNEGSKA (reference sequence). V was cut by 0 bases and J by 7 bases, with 6 bases left in between.